Listed below are T cell receptor beta chains from one sample, sequenced in a study of blood T cell repertoires in COVID-19. Assay: immunoSEQ multiplex PCR; the TCRdb copy retains only in-frame clones and omits some. The data hold 180,000 or so clones, with around four fifths observed a single time. Material: PBMCs or T cells enriched from blood (not recorded which). The receptors were gathered from a woman aged 60 to 75 who had recovered from COVID-19. Each CDR3 is given with its conserved first and last residue. D genes are given only for firm matches. Rows may omit the clone size; those that give it use once, few, many or a size class.

NA | TRBD2 | 15 | TRBJ2-1 | TRBV2 | CASRVAGGAYNEQFF | TGTGCCAGCAGGGTGGCCGGGGGGGCCTACAATGAGCAGTTCTTC
once | NA | 14 | TRBJ1-6 | TRBV9 | CASSGNTGNSPLHF | TGTGCCAGCAGCGGCAATACGGGAAATTCACCCCTCCACTTT
NA | TRBD1 | 15 | TRBJ1-4 | TRBV4-1 | CASTGQGAQVEKLFF | TGCGCCAGCACGGGACAGGGGGCGCAGGTTGAAAAACTGTTTTTT
once | TRBD2 | 18 | TRBJ2-2 | TRBV6-1 | CASSESLAGGGNTGELFF | TGTGCCAGCAGTGAATCGCTAGCGGGGGGCGGGAACACCGGGGAGCTGTTTTTT
NA | TRBD2 | 16 | TRBJ2-7 | TRBV4-2 | CASSRVTSGETYEQYF | TGTGCCAGCAGCCGCGTTACTAGCGGGGAGACCTACGAGCAGTACTTC
NA | NA | 12 | TRBJ2-3 | TRBV7-3 | CASSSGTGTQYF | TGTGCCAGCAGCTCCGGGACTGGGACGCAGTATTTT
NA | NA | 13 | TRBJ2-3 | TRBV3-1/TRBV3-2 | CASSQAGTDTQYF | TGTGCCAGCAGCCAAGCCGGCACAGATACGCAGTATTTT
NA | NA | 13 | TRBJ1-2 | TRBV12-5 | CASGFGQSYGYTF | TGTGCTAGTGGTTTTGGACAGTCCTATGGCTACACCTTC
NA | NA | 13 | TRBJ2-1 | TRBV5-1 | CASSHGSDNEQFF | TGCGCCAGCAGCCACGGGTCCGACAATGAGCAGTTCTTC
NA | TRBD1 | 14 | TRBJ2-7 | TRBV2 | CASTKGQKIYEQYF | TGTGCCAGCACTAAGGGACAGAAAATCTACGAGCAGTACTTC
NA | TRBD1 | 16 | TRBJ2-5 | TRBV11-2 | CASSNFGRGLRETQYF | TGTGCCAGCAGCAACTTTGGCAGGGGGCTTCGAGAGACCCAGTACTTC
NA | NA | 15 | TRBJ2-5 | TRBV21-1 | CASSKNRPGRETQYF | TGTGCCAGCAGCAAAAACCGCCCAGGGCGGGAGACCCAGTACTTC
NA | NA | 15 | TRBJ1-2 | TRBV28 | CASSLPAGQDYGYTF | TGTGCCAGCAGTTTACCCGCAGGGCAGGACTATGGCTACACCTTC
once | NA | 15 | TRBJ1-2 | TRBV4-1 | CASSQVSQGSYGYTF | TGCGCCAGCAGCCAAGTTTCCCAGGGGTCCTATGGCTACACCTTC
NA | NA | 16 | TRBJ2-2 | TRBV7-8 | CASSFSAVANTGELFF | TGTGCCAGCAGCTTCTCTGCGGTCGCGAACACCGGGGAGCTGTTTTTT
NA | TRBD2 | 17 | TRBJ2-1 | TRBV11-3 | CASSRLIIAGVSDEQFF | TGTGCCAGCAGCCGCCTCATTATAGCGGGAGTTTCGGATGAGCAGTTCTTC
NA | TRBD2 | 16 | TRBJ2-3 | TRBV10-1 | CASSEGSGGVTDTQYF | TGCGCCAGCAGTGAAGGTAGCGGGGGGGTCACAGATACGCAGTATTTT
NA | NA | 13 | TRBJ2-5 | TRBV27 | CASSLLAGETQYF | TGTGCCAGCAGTTTATTAGCAGGGGAGACCCAGTACTTC
NA | TRBD2 | 16 | TRBJ2-3 | TRBV15 | CATSRDRLAGADTQYF | TGTGCCACCAGCAGAGATAGGCTAGCGGGGGCAGATACGCAGTATTTT
NA | TRBD2 | 17 | TRBJ2-7 | TRBV7-9 | CASSRTLGSGRSNEQYF | TGTGCCAGCAGCCGGACCCTGGGTAGCGGGAGGAGTAACGAGCAGTACTTC
NA | TRBD1 | 12 | TRBJ2-2 | TRBV29-1 | CSGNRGTGELFF | TGCAGCGGAAACAGGGGAACCGGGGAGCTGTTTTTT
once | TRBD1 | 15 | TRBJ2-1 | TRBV18 | CASSRDRGTYNEQFF | TGTGCCAGCTCACGTGACAGGGGTACCTACAATGAGCAGTTCTTC
few | TRBD1 | 16 | TRBJ2-7 | TRBV5-1 | CASSLAPAGQGDRQYF | TGCGCCAGCAGCTTGGCCCCAGCGGGACAGGGGGATCGGCAGTACTTC
NA | NA | 17 | TRBJ2-7 | TRBV5-6 | CASSLESVIPGSYEQYF | TGTGCCAGCAGCTTGGAATCGGTCATCCCCGGGTCCTACGAGCAGTACTTC
NA | NA | 16 | TRBJ2-2 | TRBV7-3 | CASSLTFPSNTGELFF | TGTGCCAGCAGCTTAACGTTTCCATCGAACACCGGGGAGCTGTTTTTT
few | NA | 15 | TRBJ2-1 | TRBV5-6 | CASMGSGEVYNEQFF | TGTGCCAGCATGGGGTCTGGGGAGGTTTACAATGAGCAGTTCTTC
once | NA | 14 | TRBJ1-2 | TRBV4-1 | CASSQGSQASGYTF | TGCGCCAGCAGCCAAGGTTCCCAGGCGAGTGGCTACACCTTC
NA | NA | 13 | TRBJ1-4 | TRBV29-1 | CSVVIQNNEKLFF | TGCAGCGTTGTAATACAGAATAATGAAAAACTGTTTTTT
NA | NA | 12 | TRBJ2-5 | TRBV28 | CASSFREETQYF | TGTGCCAGCAGTTTTAGGGAGGAGACCCAGTACTTC
NA | NA | 12 | TRBJ2-7 | TRBV12-3/TRBV12-4 | CASSSGSWEQYF | TGTGCCAGCAGCTCGGGTAGCTGGGAGCAGTACTTC
NA | NA | 17 | TRBJ1-1 | TRBV7-9 | CASSSPNSLGGNTEAFF | TGTGCCAGCAGCTCCCCTAACTCGTTGGGGGGGAACACTGAAGCTTTCTTT
once | TRBD1 | 14 | TRBJ1-6 | TRBV4-2 | CASSLGQGGSPLHF | TGTGCCAGCAGCCTCGGACAGGGAGGTTCACCCCTCCACTTT
NA | NA | 12 | TRBJ1-2 | TRBV4-2 | CASSQDGAGYTF | TGTGCCAGCAGCCAAGATGGGGCCGGCTACACCTTC
NA | NA | 14 | TRBJ1-1 | TRBV27 | CASSSPGLNTEAFF | TGTGCCAGCAGTTCCCCGGGGTTGAACACTGAAGCTTTCTTT
NA | NA | 16 | TRBJ2-4 | TRBV18 | CASSPLGLDKKNIQYF | TGTGCCAGCTCACCGCTGGGTTTGGACAAGAAAAACATTCAGTACTTC
NA | NA | 14 | TRBJ2-2 | TRBV5-1 | CASSLAGNTGELFF | TGCGCCAGCAGCTTAGCAGGGAACACCGGGGAGCTGTTTTTT
NA | NA | 18 | TRBJ1-1 | TRBV7-9 | CASSLGVQYRGMNTEAFF | TGTGCCAGCAGCTTAGGGGTGCAGTATAGGGGAATGAACACTGAAGCTTTCTTT
NA | TRBD2 | 15 | TRBJ2-5 | TRBV5-1 | CASSLVGGGQETQYF | TGCGCCAGCAGCTTGGTGGGCGGGGGTCAAGAGACCCAGTACTTC
NA | TRBD1 | 14 | TRBJ2-3 | TRBV29-1 | CSVVDRFSTDTQYF | TGCAGCGTCGTGGACAGGTTTAGCACAGATACGCAGTATTTT
NA | NA | 15 | TRBJ1-1 | TRBV7-6 | CASSFPGGSNTEAFF | TGTGCCAGCAGCTTTCCGGGGGGCTCGAACACTGAAGCTTTCTTT
NA | TRBD1 | 13 | TRBJ2-3 | TRBV19 | CATRTGASPSQYF | TGTGCCACACGGACAGGGGCCTCTCCTTCGCAGTATTTT
NA | TRBD1 | 15 | TRBJ1-1 | TRBV18 | CASSQFGQGNTEAFF | TGTGCCAGCTCGCAATTCGGACAGGGGAACACTGAAGCTTTCTTT
NA | TRBD1 | 14 | TRBJ2-1 | TRBV29-1 | CSGVPGTGTGEQFF | TGCAGCGGCGTGCCCGGGACAGGAACAGGTGAGCAGTTCTTC
once | NA | 16 | TRBJ1-1 | TRBV7-2 | CASSLGGGVGLTEAFF | TGTGCCAGCAGCTTAGGAGGGGGGGTTGGCCTCACTGAAGCTTTCTTT
NA | NA | 17 | TRBJ1-3 | TRBV3-1/TRBV3-2 | CASSPKWGGLSGNTIYF | TGTGCCAGCAGCCCCAAGTGGGGGGGGCTCTCTGGAAACACCATATATTTT
NA | TRBD2 | 16 | TRBJ2-2 | TRBV2 | CASSVSGRRSTGELFF | TGTGCCAGCAGTGTAAGCGGGAGGAGAAGCACCGGGGAGCTGTTTTTT